Shown below are 13 T cell receptor beta chains from a single sample sequenced in a study of CD8 T cells in ankylosing spondylitis. One entry per CDR3 protein, called by TCRdb with MiXCR from the 5' RACE reads. The data show hundreds of thousands of distinct CDR3 sequences, roughly 26% seen once. For these TCRs, the target antigens are not known. Whole-study findings and limits: One TCR beta motif, made up of 7 or 8 highly homologous variants, appeared characteristic of ankylosing spondylitis blood.

Sequencing was performed on blood, either unsorted or a sorted T cell fraction (not recorded which). These receptors originate from a male donor with ankylosing spondylitis.

Only a few counts were recorded for this clonotype. This chain connects TRBV18 to TRBJ2-7; 9 bases fit TRBD1. This CDR3 spans 17 amino acids. J lost 3 bases, V lost 3 bases, and 12 bases had no gene match. Germline loops: CDR1 KGHSH, CDR2 LQKENI. As DNA, the CDR3 is TGTGCCAGCTCACCTTACCAGTTACAGGGGGCCGGCTACGAGCAGTACTTC. Protein product: CASSPYQLQGAGYEQYF.

A few counts support this clonotype. The chain carries TRBV7-2 and TRBJ2-7, with 8 positions matching TRBD1. CDR1 is SGHTA, CDR2 FQGNSA, per germline. This CDR3 has 13 amino acids. V lost 6 bases and J lost 2; bases outside the gene matches: 3. The CDR3 reads CASRWTGTYEQYF. The CDR3 coding sequence is TGTGCCAGCAGGTGGACAGGGACCTACGAGCAGTACTTC.

This clonotype was observed a handful of times. The chain uses TRBV24-1 and TRBJ2-1; tentative D call: TRBD2 (6 bases). Germline lookup yields CDR1 KGHDR and CDR2 SFDVKD. Trimming removed 0 bases at V and 5 bases at J, with 13 bases between. This CDR3 has 16 residues. CDR3 region: CATSDLRRGRNNEQFF. DNA for the CDR3: TGTGCCACCAGTGATTTGAGGCGGGGCCGAAACAATGAGCAGTTCTTC.

The chain employs TRBV5-4 and TRBJ1-1, with 8 bases that match TRBD1. V dropped 4 bases and J dropped 7; count of bases not matched to a gene: 3. Germline V gives CDR1 SGHNT, CDR2 YYREEE (reference sequence). The CDR3 extends over 12 amino acids. Written as DNA, the CDR3 is TGTGCCAGCAGCCGACAGGGGTTTGAAGCTTTCTTT. Its protein is CASSRQGFEAFF.

This clonotype was seen more than once but under ten times. CDR3 nucleotide sequence: TGTGCCAGCAGCTTAATATCTTCCTACACTGAAGCTTTCTTT. Translated: CASSLISSYTEAFF. The V gene is TRBV7-9, the J gene TRBJ1-1; no definite D call. Germline CDR1 is SEHNR and CDR2 is FQNEAQ (reference sequence). Deletions cut 2 bases from V and 3 bases from J, with 10 bases between. The CDR3 has 14 residues.

The chain has TRBV7-8 and TRBJ2-7, with TRBD2 matching 14 bases. Per germline, CDR1 SGHVS and CDR2 FQNEAQ. The length of the CDR3 is 17 residues. The trim removed 5 bases at V and 5 bases at J, leaving 11 bases unmatched. The DNA of the CDR3 is TGTGCCAGCAGCCTCCTGGGACTAGCGGGAGTTCTCCACGAGCAGTACTTC. This translates into CASSLLGLAGVLHEQYF.

The chain joins TRBV20-1 to TRBJ1-1; a weak D match, TRBD1 (5 bases). CDR3 length equals 15 residues. Trimming removed 6 bases from V and 4 bases from J, with 21 bases in between. Germline assignment: CDR1 DFQATT and CDR2 SNEGSKA (reference sequence). The CDR3 sequence is CSASLVGAWGTEAFF. DNA for the CDR3: TGCAGTGCCAGTTTGGTCGGGGCCTGGGGCACTGAAGCTTTCTTT.

The J gene is TRBJ2-7, the V gene TRBV11-2; D is undetermined. V lost 5 bases, J lost 2 bases, and 13 bases lay in between. CDR3 length: 14 residues. Germline-derived CDR1 and CDR2 are SGHAT and FQNNGV. The CDR3 is CASSQGNLAYEQYV. CDR3 DNA sequence: TGTGCCAGCAGCCAAGGGAACTTAGCCTACGAGCAGTACGTC.

This clonotype was found a few times. The rearrangement joins TRBV9 to TRBJ2-3; D remains ambiguous. CDR3 length: 16 residues. Trimming removed 4 bases at V and 1 base at J, with 16 bases between. The V gene's germline CDR1 is SGDLS and CDR2 YYNGEE. The CDR3 sequence: CASSPRTRGRTDTQYF. For the CDR3, the DNA is TGTGCCAGCAGCCCCCGAACCAGAGGACGCACAGATACGCAGTATTTT.

In this sample, this clonotype turned up a few times. The chain uses TRBV5-4 and TRBJ2-2, with D perhaps TRBD2 (6 bases). The germline CDR1 and CDR2 sequences are SGHNT and YYREEE (reference sequence). The CDR3 totals 14 residues. V lost 4 bases, J lost 4 bases, and 11 bases lay in between. The CDR3, as DNA: TGTGCCAGCAGCCCCGGGACTCGCACCGGGGAGCTGTTTTTT. Translation: CASSPGTRTGELFF.

The genes are TRBV4-2 and TRBJ1-3; D perhaps matches TRBD1 (5 bases). V lost 0 bases and J lost 2, with 20 bases in between. The CDR3 contains 19 residues. Germline loops: CDR1 LGHNA, CDR2 YNFKEQ. The CDR3 DNA reads as TGTGCCAGCAGCCAAGAATGGACACCGAAACTAATCACTGGAAACACCATATATTTT. Protein: CASSQEWTPKLITGNTIYF.

This clonotype was picked up a small number of times. Here the CDR3 reads CASSKGERYLRNTEAFF. In nucleotides, the CDR3 is TGTGCCAGCAGCAAAGGAGAGAGATACTTGAGGAACACTGAAGCTTTCTTT. The chain carries TRBV21-1 and TRBJ1-1. TRBV21-1 is a recognized pseudogene. This CDR3 region has 17 residues.

The chain joins TRBV9 to TRBJ2-1; TRBD2 might be the D (6 bases). This CDR3 has 15 residues. CDR1 is SGDLS, CDR2 YYNGEE, per germline. V dropped 0 bases and J dropped 4 bases, with 11 bases sitting between them. DNA for the CDR3: TGTGCCAGCAGCGTAGGGGGGGAGGCTTACAATGAGCAGTTCTTC. Encoded protein: CASSVGGEAYNEQFF.